Listed below are T cell receptor beta chains from one sample, sequenced in a study of OX40 agonist ivuxolimab in advanced cancers. The assay was immunoSEQ multiplex PCR, and TCRdb's table has in-frame clones only and misses some. The data show more than 80,000 clones, 90% to 95% seen once. The starting material was CD4+ or CD8+ T cells sorted from blood, obtained in a trial of the OX40 agonist ivuxolimab. The receptors stem from an adult with an advanced solid tumor such as melanoma, head and neck, liver or kidney cancer. CDR3s include the opening cysteine and the closing phenylalanine or tryptophan. A D gene is named only where the DNA matches it firmly. The size field is filled for only some rows; it gives once, few, many or a size class.

CDR3 DNA	CDR3 protein	clone size	D gene	V gene	J gene
TGTGCCAGCAGCTTGTTATACCGGGACAGGGCTAACTATGGCTACACCTTC	CASSLLYRDRANYGYTF	.	TRBD1	TRBV11-2	TRBJ1-2
TGTGCCAGCAGCTCCGTAGGAGCGGGGTACGAGCAGTTCTTC	CASSSVGAGYEQFF	once	TRBD2	TRBV5-4	TRBJ2-1
TGTGCCAGCAGTTTAGGGGGGACAGCCTATGGCTACACCTTC	CASSLGGTAYGYTF	.	TRBD1	TRBV27	TRBJ1-2
TGTGCCAGCAGTCCCGCGGAGGGCTCCTCCTATGGCTACACCTTC	CASSPAEGSSYGYTF	.	.	TRBV27	TRBJ1-2
TGCGCCAGCAGTGAGTCCACCCCCTACTCCGAGCAGTACTTC	CASSESTPYSEQYF	.	.	TRBV10-2	TRBJ2-7
TGCGCCAGCAGCTTGGGCTATGAGCAGTTCTTC	CASSLGYEQFF	.	.	TRBV5-1	TRBJ2-1
TGCGCCAGCAGCCTTAGCGGGGGGGCTAACGAGCAGTACTTC	CASSLSGGANEQYF	.	TRBD2	TRBV10-2	TRBJ2-7
TGTGCCAGCAGCTACCTGACAGGCCACTACGAGCAGTACTTC	CASSYLTGHYEQYF	.	.	TRBV5-6	TRBJ2-7
TGTGCCAGCAGCCCAGGGGGCCACTACAATGAGCAGTTCTTC	CASSPGGHYNEQFF	.	TRBD1	TRBV9	TRBJ2-1
TGTGCCAGCAGCATCTACCCCCCAAACACCGGGGAGCTGTTTTTT	CASSIYPPNTGELFF	.	.	TRBV6-6	TRBJ2-2
TGCGCCAGCAGTGAGTCGGTCCGGGAACCCTACGAGCAGTACTTC	CASSESVREPYEQYF	.	.	TRBV10-1	TRBJ2-7
TGTGCCAGCAGCTCAACAGGGTACTCCCTGAACACTGAAGCTTTCTTT	CASSSTGYSLNTEAFF	.	.	TRBV7-9	TRBJ1-1
TGTGCTAGTGGTCACCACCCCTTAGAACTGTTTTTT	CASGHHPLELFF	.	.	TRBV12-5	TRBJ1-4
TGTGCCAGCAGTTTGGGGAATTCACCCCTCCACTTT	CASSLGNSPLHF	.	.	TRBV6-5	TRBJ1-6
TGTGCCAGCAGCTTCAGTACTTTGGGGGCTAACTATGGCTACACCTTC	CASSFSTLGANYGYTF	.	.	TRBV7-8	TRBJ1-2
TGCGCCAGCAGTGAGGGGGGTTCTAATCAGCCCCAGCATTTT	CASSEGGSNQPQHF	.	.	TRBV10-1	TRBJ1-5
TGTGCCAGCAGCAAAGCCCAGACCTACGAGCAGTACTTC	CASSKAQTYEQYF	.	.	TRBV21-1	TRBJ2-7
TGTGCCAGCAGTCCAGGGGCCGACTATGGCTACACCTTC	CASSPGADYGYTF	few	.	TRBV6-5	TRBJ1-2
TGTGCCAGCAGCTTAGATCTCCCCACAGATACGCAGTATTTT	CASSLDLPTDTQYF	.	.	TRBV7-2	TRBJ2-3
TGTGCCAGTAGGGACAACACCGGGGAGCTGTTTTTT	CASRDNTGELFF	.	.	TRBV19	TRBJ2-2
TGCAGTTCCCGACTTGGATACGAGCAGTACTTC	CSSRLGYEQYF	.	.	TRBV20-1	TRBJ2-7
TGTGCCAGCAGCCCCGCGGGGGAAACCTACGAGCAGTACTTC	CASSPAGETYEQYF	.	TRBD2	TRBV9	TRBJ2-7
TGTGCCAGCAGCGCTTCTAACTATGGCTACACCTTC	CASSASNYGYTF	.	.	TRBV5-4	TRBJ1-2
TGTGCCAGCAGCTTAGTTCATGGCGGGGGAGACTACGAGCAGTACTTC	CASSLVHGGGDYEQYF	.	TRBD2	TRBV7-8	TRBJ2-7
TGTGCCAGCAGCCACGGGACAAACAGTCAAGAGACCCAGTACTTC	CASSHGTNSQETQYF	.	.	TRBV5-8	TRBJ2-5
TGTGCCAGCACGGCCAGTGAGGGGGTGAACACTGAAGCTTTCTTT	CASTASEGVNTEAFF	.	.	TRBV2	TRBJ1-1
TGTGCCAGCAGCCCTGTCGGACAGGGGCCGCCAGCCAAAAACATTCAGTACTTC	CASSPVGQGPPAKNIQYF	.	TRBD1	TRBV13	TRBJ2-4
TGTGCCAGCAGGAAACACGGAGGCTACGAGCAGTACTTC	CASRKHGGYEQYF	.	.	TRBV6-5	TRBJ2-7
TGTGCCAGCAGTTACGGGGACACCGGGGAGCTGTTTTTT	CASSYGDTGELFF	.	.	TRBV6-5	TRBJ2-2
TGTGCCAGCAGGGGCCAACGGGGTACCGAATGGAGGGGCCGAGGGTCCCCTCCGAGAGAGACCCAGTACTTC	CASRGQRGTEWRGRGSPPRETQYF	.	.	TRBV2	TRBJ2-5
TGTGCCAGCAGTCCGTATGAGGGACACCCCTACGAGCAGTACTTC	CASSPYEGHPYEQYF	.	.	TRBV27	TRBJ2-7
TGCGCCAGCAGCCAAGTAGGGAGTATTGTAGGCGAGCAGTACTTC	CASSQVGSIVGEQYF	.	.	TRBV4-1	TRBJ2-7
TGCAGCGTTGTCTGGGGACAGGGTCAACTGTTTTTT	CSVVWGQGQLFF	.	TRBD1	TRBV29-1	TRBJ1-4
TGTGCCAGTAGTATAGGGGGGGACCAGGGTGGCTACACCTTC	CASSIGGDQGGYTF	.	.	TRBV19	TRBJ1-2
TGTGCCAGCAGCTTAGTGGGGAGGTCTAGCGGGAGCAAGACCCAGTACTTC	CASSLVGRSSGSKTQYF	.	TRBD2	TRBV5-4	TRBJ2-5
TGCAGCGTGACAGGGTTGGACAACTATGGCTACACCTTC	CSVTGLDNYGYTF	.	TRBD1	TRBV29-1	TRBJ1-2
TGTGCCAGCAGCTACACAGGGGGCGGGCAGCCCCAGCATTTT	CASSYTGGGQPQHF	.	TRBD1	TRBV27	TRBJ1-5
TGCAGCGTCGGCGGGTTCGACACTGAAGCTTTCTTT	CSVGGFDTEAFF	.	.	TRBV29-1	TRBJ1-1
TGCGCCAGCAGATCGGCCCGAGACTCCTACAATGAGCAGTTCTTC	CASRSARDSYNEQFF	.	.	TRBV4-3	TRBJ2-1
TGTGCCAGCTCACCTCCGGGACTAGCGGGGGCCGAGGCCCAGTACTTC	CASSPPGLAGAEAQYF	.	TRBD2	TRBV18	TRBJ2-5
TGCGCCAGCAGCTTGACGAATGAAGCTTTCTTT	CASSLTNEAFF	.	.	TRBV5-1	TRBJ1-1
TGTGCCAGCAGCCCCGGGACAGCTGACTACAATGAGCAGTTCTTC	CASSPGTADYNEQFF	.	TRBD1	TRBV7-6	TRBJ2-1
TGTGCCAGCAGCCTGTCCTACAATGAGCAGTTCTTC	CASSLSYNEQFF	.	.	TRBV28	TRBJ2-1
TGTGCCAGCAGCCCATTACAGGACGGAGTCTACGAGCAGTACTTC	CASSPLQDGVYEQYF	.	.	TRBV14	TRBJ2-7
TGTGCCAGTAGTCGGGTACCGAGAGTGAATACTGAAGCTTTCTTT	CASSRVPRVNTEAFF	.	.	TRBV19	TRBJ1-1
TGCAGCGTTGAAATGGGGGTGAACACCGGGGAGCTGTTTTTT	CSVEMGVNTGELFF	.	.	TRBV29-1	TRBJ2-2
TGTGCCAGCAGTCCGACCGAAGGGGTTAGCGGCTACACCTTC	CASSPTEGVSGYTF	.	.	TRBV27	TRBJ1-2
TGTGCCAGCAGCTTAGCGCCGGGGGGGAGCTCCTACAATGAGCAGTTCTTC	CASSLAPGGSSYNEQFF	.	TRBD2	TRBV7-6	TRBJ2-1
TGTGCCAGCAGTGAATTCGAGGGAGCTTTCTTT	CASSEFEGAFF	.	.	TRBV6-1	TRBJ1-1
TGTGCCGGGGGCGGGAGCTCCTACAATGAGCAGTTCTTC	CAGGGSSYNEQFF	.	.	TRBV2	TRBJ2-1
TGTGCCAGCAGCGGACCTCACAGGAACACTGAAGCTTTCTTT	CASSGPHRNTEAFF	.	.	TRBV13	TRBJ1-1
TGCAGTGCTAGGGGGCACGAGCAGTACTTC	CSARGHEQYF	.	.	TRBV20-1	TRBJ2-7